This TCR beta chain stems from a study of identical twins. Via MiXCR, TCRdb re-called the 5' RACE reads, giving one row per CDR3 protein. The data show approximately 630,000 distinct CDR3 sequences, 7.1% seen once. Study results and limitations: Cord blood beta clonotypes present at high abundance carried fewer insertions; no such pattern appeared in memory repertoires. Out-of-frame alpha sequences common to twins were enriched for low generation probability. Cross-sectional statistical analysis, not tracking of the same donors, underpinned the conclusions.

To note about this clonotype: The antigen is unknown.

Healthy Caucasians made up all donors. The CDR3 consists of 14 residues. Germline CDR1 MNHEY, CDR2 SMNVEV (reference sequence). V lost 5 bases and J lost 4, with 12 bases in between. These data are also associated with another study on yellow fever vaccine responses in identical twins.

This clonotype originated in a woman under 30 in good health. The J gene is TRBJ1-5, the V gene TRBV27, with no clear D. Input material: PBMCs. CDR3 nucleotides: TGTGCCAGCAGTCCCCGGGAGGCGAATCAGCCCCAGCATTTT. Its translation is CASSPREANQPQHF.